This T cell receptor beta chain was documented in a study of T cell repertoires in cytomegalovirus infection. This clonotype was seen repeatedly, ten times or more. Its target is not known. Each CDR3 protein gets one entry after TCRdb re-called the reads with MiXCR. The sample has about 920,000 distinct CDR3 sequences, roughly 31% seen once; the top ten hold over 10%. The J segment lost 3 bases and the V segment lost 1 base, leaving 7 bases of the junction unmatched. The CDR3 spans 17 residues. CDR1 and CDR2 from the germline V gene are SGHTA and FQGNSA. This receptor was taken from a human donor in good health (CMV status not recorded). Some clones in this sample may be carry-over from other donors' samples. The material sequenced was cultured CD8+ T cells from PBMCs, taken from culture after CMV antigen stimulation. The gene calls are TRBV7-2 and TRBJ1-5; TRBD1 matches at 9 bases. The DNA of the CDR3 is TGTGCCAGCAGCTTAGTCTCCGGGACAGGGACCAATCAGCCCCAGCATTTT. Its translation: CASSLVSGTGTNQPQHF.